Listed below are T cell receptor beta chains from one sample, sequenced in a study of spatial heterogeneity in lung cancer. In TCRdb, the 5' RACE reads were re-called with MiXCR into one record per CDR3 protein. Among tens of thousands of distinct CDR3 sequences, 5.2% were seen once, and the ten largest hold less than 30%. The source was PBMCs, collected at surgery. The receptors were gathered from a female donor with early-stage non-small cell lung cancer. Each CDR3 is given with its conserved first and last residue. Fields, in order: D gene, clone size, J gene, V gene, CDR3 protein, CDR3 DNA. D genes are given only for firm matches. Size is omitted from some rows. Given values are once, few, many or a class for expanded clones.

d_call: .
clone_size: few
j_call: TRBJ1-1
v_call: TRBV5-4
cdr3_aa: CASSPGGTDTEAFF
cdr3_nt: TGTGCCAGCAGCCCCGGAGGAACGGACACTGAAGCTTTCTTT

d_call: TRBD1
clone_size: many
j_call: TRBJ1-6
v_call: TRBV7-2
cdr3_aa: CASSFRDRNSPLHF
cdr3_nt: TGTGCCAGCAGCTTCCGGGACAGGAATTCACCCCTCCACTTT

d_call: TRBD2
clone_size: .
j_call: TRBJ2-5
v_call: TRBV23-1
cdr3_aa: CASSQSGRGDQETQYF
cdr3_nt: TGCGCCAGCAGTCAATCGGGGCGGGGGGATCAAGAGACCCAGTACTTC

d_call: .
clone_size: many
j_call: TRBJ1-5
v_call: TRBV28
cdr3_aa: CASKTGLARSQPQHF
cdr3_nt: TGTGCCAGCAAGACGGGGTTAGCGCGCTCTCAGCCCCAGCATTTT

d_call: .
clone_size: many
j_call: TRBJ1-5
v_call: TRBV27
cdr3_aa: CASMLLNSNQPQHF
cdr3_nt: TGTGCCAGCATGCTACTGAATAGCAATCAGCCCCAGCATTTT

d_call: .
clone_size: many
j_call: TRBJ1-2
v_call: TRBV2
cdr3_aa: CASPRDGNYGYTF
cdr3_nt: TGTGCCAGCCCCCGGGACGGCAACTATGGCTACACCTTC

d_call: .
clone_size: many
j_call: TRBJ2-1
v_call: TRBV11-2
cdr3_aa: CASSLDRGGEQFF
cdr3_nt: TGTGCCAGCAGCTTAGATAGGGGGGGTGAGCAGTTCTTC

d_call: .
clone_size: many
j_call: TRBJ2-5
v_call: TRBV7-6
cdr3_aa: CASGVGQRISETQYF
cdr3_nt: TGTGCCAGCGGCGTCGGCCAACGCATATCGGAGACCCAGTACTTC

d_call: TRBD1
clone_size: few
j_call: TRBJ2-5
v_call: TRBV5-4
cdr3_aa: CASSFAGGETQYF
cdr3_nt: TGTGCCAGCAGCTTTGCAGGGGGTGAGACCCAGTACTTC

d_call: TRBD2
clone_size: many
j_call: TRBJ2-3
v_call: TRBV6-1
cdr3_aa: CASSELAGVWGTTDTQYF
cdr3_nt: TGTGCCAGCAGTGAGCTAGCGGGGGTTTGGGGTACAACAGATACGCAGTATTTT

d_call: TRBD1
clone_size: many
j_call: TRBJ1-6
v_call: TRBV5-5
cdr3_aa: CASSSLTGSIGSPLHF
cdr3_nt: TGTGCCAGCAGCTCTCTGACAGGGTCGATTGGTTCACCCCTCCACTTT

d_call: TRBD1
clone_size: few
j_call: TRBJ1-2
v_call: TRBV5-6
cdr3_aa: CASRRGQGARGYTF
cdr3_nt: TGTGCCAGCAGACGCGGACAGGGGGCGCGTGGCTACACCTTC

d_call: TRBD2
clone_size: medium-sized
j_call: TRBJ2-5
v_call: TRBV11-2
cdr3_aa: CASRRLAGGLQETQYF
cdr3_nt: TGTGCCAGCAGGAGACTAGCGGGGGGCCTCCAAGAGACCCAGTACTTC

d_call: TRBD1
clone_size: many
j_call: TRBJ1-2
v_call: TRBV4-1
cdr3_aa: CASSRPMTGELGYTF
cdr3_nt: TGCGCCAGCAGCCGACCGATGACAGGGGAGCTTGGCTACACCTTC

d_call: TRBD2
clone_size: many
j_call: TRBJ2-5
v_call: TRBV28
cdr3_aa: CASSFTAGGRETQYF
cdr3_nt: TGTGCCAGCAGTTTTACAGCGGGGGGGCGAGAGACCCAGTACTTC

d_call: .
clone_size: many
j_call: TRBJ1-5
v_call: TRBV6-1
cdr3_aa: CASSASMGQPQHF
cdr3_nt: TGTGCCAGCAGTGCGAGTATGGGTCAGCCCCAGCATTTT

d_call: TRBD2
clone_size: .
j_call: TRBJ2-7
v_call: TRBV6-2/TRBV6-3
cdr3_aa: CASSYPPAGGPYEQYF
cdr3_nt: TGTGCCAGCAGTTACCCACCAGCGGGGGGGCCCTACGAGCAGTACTTC

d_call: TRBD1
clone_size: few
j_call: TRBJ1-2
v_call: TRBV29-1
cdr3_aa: CSEIRDREPLDYGYTF
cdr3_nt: TGCAGCGAAATCCGGGACAGGGAGCCCCTAGACTATGGCTACACCTTC

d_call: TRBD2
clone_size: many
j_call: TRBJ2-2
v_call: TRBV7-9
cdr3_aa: CASSTLLAGNHSNTGELFF
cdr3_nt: TGTGCCAGCAGCACACTACTAGCGGGGAATCATTCGAACACCGGGGAGCTGTTTTTT

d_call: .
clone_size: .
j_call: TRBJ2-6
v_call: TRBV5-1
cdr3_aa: CASARLRGTGANVLTF
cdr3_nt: TGCGCCAGCGCGAGACTCAGGGGTACAGGGGCCAACGTCCTGACTTTC

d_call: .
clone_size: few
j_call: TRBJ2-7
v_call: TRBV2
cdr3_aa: CASSEAASMTYEQYF
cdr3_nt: TGTGCCAGCAGTGAAGCGGCATCCATGACCTACGAGCAGTACTTC

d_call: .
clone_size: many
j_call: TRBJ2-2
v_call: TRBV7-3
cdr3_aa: CASTPGTGRGGTGELFF
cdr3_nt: TGTGCCAGCACCCCCGGGACAGGGCGCGGGGGGACCGGGGAGCTGTTTTTT

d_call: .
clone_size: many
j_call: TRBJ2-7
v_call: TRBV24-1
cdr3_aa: CATSGWGRGSYEQYF
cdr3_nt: TGTGCCACCAGTGGTTGGGGACGAGGGAGCTACGAGCAGTACTTC

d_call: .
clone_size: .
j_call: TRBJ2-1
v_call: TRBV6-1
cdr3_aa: CASSVSSSYNEQFF
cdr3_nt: TGTGCCAGCAGTGTATCCAGCAGCTACAATGAGCAGTTCTTC

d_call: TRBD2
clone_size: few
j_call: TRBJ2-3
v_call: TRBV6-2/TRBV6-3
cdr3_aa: CASSYASGGTDTQYF
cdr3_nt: TGTGCCAGCAGTTACGCTAGCGGGGGGACAGATACGCAGTATTTT

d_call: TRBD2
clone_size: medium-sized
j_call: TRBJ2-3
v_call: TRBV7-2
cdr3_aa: CASSSLFKTSVTDTQYF
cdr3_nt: TGTGCCAGCAGCTCTCTTTTTAAGACTAGCGTCACAGATACGCAGTATTTT

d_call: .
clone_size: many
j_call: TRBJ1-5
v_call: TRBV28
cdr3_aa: CASSLLGNQPQHF
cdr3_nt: TGTGCCAGCAGTTTGTTGGGGAATCAGCCCCAGCATTTT

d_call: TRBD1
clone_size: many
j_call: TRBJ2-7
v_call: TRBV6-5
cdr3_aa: CATRGTGHSYEQYF
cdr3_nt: TGTGCCACTAGGGGGACAGGGCACTCCTACGAGCAGTACTTC

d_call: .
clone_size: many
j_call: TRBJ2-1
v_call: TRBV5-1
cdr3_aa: CASSLGGTPSDEQFF
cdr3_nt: TGCGCCAGCAGCTTGGGCGGGACCCCCTCCGATGAGCAGTTCTTC

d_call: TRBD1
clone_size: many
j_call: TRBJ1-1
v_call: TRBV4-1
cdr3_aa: CASREQGVTEAFF
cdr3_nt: TGCGCCAGCAGAGAACAGGGGGTCACTGAAGCTTTCTTT

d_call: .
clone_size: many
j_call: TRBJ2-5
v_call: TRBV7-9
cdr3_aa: CASSLFSPETQYF
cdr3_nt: TGTGCCAGCAGCTTATTTTCCCCCGAGACCCAGTACTTC

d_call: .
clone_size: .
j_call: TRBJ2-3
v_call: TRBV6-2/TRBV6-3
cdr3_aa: CASSYRLPGSSTDTQYF
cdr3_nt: TGTGCCAGCAGTTACAGGCTCCCGGGATCGAGCACAGATACGCAGTATTTT